This T cell receptor (beta chain) came from a study of CD8 T cells in ankylosing spondylitis. Study-level findings and limits: Reported data indicate significant enrichment of disease-linked clones within matched ankylosing spondylitis synovial fluid. For ankylosing spondylitis blood, a TCR beta motif of about 8 highly homologous variants appeared characteristic. CD8+ disease-linked clones were present at relatively low frequencies in blood. There were earlier reports of some motif variants in reactive arthritis synovial fluid and blood.

As regards this clonotype: What it recognizes is unknown.

Between the trimmed V and J ends, which lost 4 bases and 6 bases, there was a span of 16 bases. This CDR3 contains 14 residues. From germline, CDR1 is SGHRS and CDR2 YFSETQ. Generation of TCR beta libraries employed quantitative 5'-RACE incorporating molecular barcodes. TCRdb passed the 5' RACE reads through MiXCR, listing each CDR3 protein once. The table lists hundreds of thousands of distinct CDR3 sequences, 10% to 15% of them singletons. The source material was blood, either unsorted or a sorted T cell fraction (not recorded which). The chain links TRBV5-1 to TRBJ2-5; no firm D call. The sequence was collected from a male donor with ankylosing spondylitis. CDR3 region: CASSSPGPVQTQYF. For the CDR3, the DNA is TGCGCCAGCAGCAGCCCGGGCCCCGTGCAGACCCAGTACTTC.